One TCR beta chain is described in this entry. Its antigen remains unidentified. These data belong to a study of T cell responses to AZD1222 COVID-19 vaccine. Study-wide results and limits: CD4 TCRs linked to vaccination spanned spike, dominating at 160-218 and 743-854.

V was trimmed by 1 base and J by 6 bases, leaving 20 bases between them. The CDR3 is made up of 17 amino acids. The V gene's germline CDR1 is SGHKS and CDR2 YYEKEE (reference sequence). Second-dose recipients at about 4 or about 12 weeks were treated as one pooled group. TCRdb's copy holds only in-frame clones and misses some; the assay was immunoSEQ multiplex PCR. The data show tens of thousands of clones, about 88% seen once. The sequence was collected from an adult who received the AZD1222 COVID-19 vaccine. V and J are TRBV5-5 and TRBJ2-1; D gene ambiguous. Source: peripheral blood, taken 28 days after the second AZD1222 dose. For the CDR3, the DNA is TGTGCCAGCAGCTTGATGGTGCTGGGATCCCTTTTCAATGAGCAGTTCTTC. It encodes CASSLMVLGSLFNEQFF. The entire variable domain, with the rest obtained from reference TRBV5-5 and TRBJ2-1, is as follows: DAGVTQSPTHLIKTRGQQVTLRCSPISGHKSVSWYQQVLGQGPQFIFQYYEKEERGRGNFPDRFSARQFPNYSSELNVNALLLGDSALYLCASSLMVLGSLFNEQFFGPGTRLTVL.